The entry below gives a single T cell receptor (beta chain) sequence along with its context. Its specificity is not known. The sample is drawn from a study of shared clonotypes between healthy human individuals. Across the study: Donors were a couple of women and a few men aged 18 to 49.

TCRdb keeps only in-frame clones here, not all; method: immunoSEQ multiplex PCR. This repertoire shows approximately 1,500,000 clones, approximately 98% found once; its top ten account for approximately 0.44%. Findings and caveats of the study: Generation of non-shared clonotypes was less probable than generation of clonotypes shared by all four donors.

Germline V gives CDR1 SGDLS, CDR2 YYNGEE. The CDR3 totals 18 residues. J lost 3 bases, V lost 0 bases, and 11 bases had no gene match. The receptor's source is a man aged 30 to 45 in good health. The chain is built from TRBV9 and TRBJ2-2; 7 positions agree with TRBD2. Sequencing was done on a sample of naive CD4+ T cells sorted from blood. As to subset: CD45RA+ positively selected. CDR3: CASSVEVGVAGDTGELFF. DNA for the CDR3: TGTGCCAGCAGCGTAGAGGTCGGGGTCGCGGGAGACACCGGGGAGCTGTTTTTT. The full variable domain, in which reference TRBV9 and TRBJ2-2 provide the parts outside the CDR3, is DSGVTQTPKHLITATGQRVTLRCSPRSGDLSVYWYQQSLDQGLQFLIQYYNGEERAKGNILERFSAQQFPDLHSELNLSSLELGDSALYFCASSVEVGVAGDTGELFFGEGSRLTVL.